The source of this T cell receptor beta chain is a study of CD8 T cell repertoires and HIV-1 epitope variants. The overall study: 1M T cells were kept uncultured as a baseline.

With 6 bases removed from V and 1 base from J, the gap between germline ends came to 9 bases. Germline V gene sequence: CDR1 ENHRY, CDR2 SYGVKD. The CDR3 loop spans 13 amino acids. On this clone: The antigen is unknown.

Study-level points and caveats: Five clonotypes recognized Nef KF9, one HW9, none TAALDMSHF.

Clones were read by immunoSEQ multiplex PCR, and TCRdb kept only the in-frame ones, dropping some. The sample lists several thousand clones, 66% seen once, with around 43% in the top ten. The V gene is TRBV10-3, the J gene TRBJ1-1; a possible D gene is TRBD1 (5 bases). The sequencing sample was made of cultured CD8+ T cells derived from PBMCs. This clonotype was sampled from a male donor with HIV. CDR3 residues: CAIRPGGNTEAFF. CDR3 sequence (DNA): TGTGCCATCAGGCCCGGGGGGAACACTGAAGCTTTCTTT.